This TCR beta chain was sequenced in a study of Ad26.COV2.S vaccination and SARS-CoV-2 variants. The sample's treatment: around 19 received Ad26.COV2.S at low or high dose, single or two shots; about 5 received placebo; per-sample allocation not given. It was on day 63 after the first vaccine or placebo injection that samples were taken. Germline assignment: CDR1 LGHNA and CDR2 YNFKEQ. This CDR3 is built from 16 residues. With 1 base removed from V and 0 bases from J, the gap between germline ends came to 10 bases. Clones were read by immunoSEQ multiplex PCR, and TCRdb kept only the in-frame ones, dropping some. The data contain approximately 300,000 clones, around four fifths of them singletons.

The sequence came from a person between 18 and 65 years old who received the Ad26.COV2.S COVID-19 vaccine or a placebo. The chain employs TRBV4-2 and TRBJ1-3; D is undetermined. The sequences come from peripheral blood, collected in a trial of Ad26.COV2.S vaccine versus placebo. CDR3 in amino acids: CASSQAATSSGNTIYF. The CDR3 bases are TGTGCCAGCAGCCAAGCTGCCACCAGCTCTGGAAACACCATATATTTT.